A selection of T cell receptor beta chains follows, all from one sample in a study of T cell responses to AZD1222 COVID-19 vaccine. The data were produced by immunoSEQ multiplex PCR, yet TCRdb's version contains in-frame clones alone and is incomplete. Of 50,000 to 60,000 clones listed, approximately 88% are singletons. Sample: peripheral blood, taken on day 0 of AZD1222 vaccination. The receptor source for this set is an adult in good health. Each CDR3 is given with its conserved first and last residue. A D gene is named only where the DNA matches it firmly. Where a row states a size, it is once, few, many or the class of an expanded clone; other rows omit it.

d_call clone_size j_call v_call cdr3_aa cdr3_nt
. few TRBJ2-1 TRBV21-1 CASSKRKTHPYNEQFF TGTGCCAGCAGCAAGAGGAAGACCCACCCCTACAATGAGCAGTTCTTC
TRBD2 . TRBJ2-7 TRBV6-1 CASSELAGVGEQYF TGTGCCAGCAGTGAACTAGCGGGAGTTGGGGAGCAGTACTTC
. . TRBJ2-5 TRBV9 CASSPPGETQYF TGTGCCAGCAGCCCCCCGGGAGAGACCCAGTACTTC
. . TRBJ2-1 TRBV6-5 CASRKVHEQFF TGTGCCAGCAGAAAGGTGCATGAGCAGTTCTTC
. . TRBJ2-1 TRBV4-2 CASSQDPGLFGGFNEQFF TGTGCCAGCAGCCAAGACCCAGGTCTTTTTGGAGGGTTCAATGAGCAGTTCTTC
. . TRBJ1-3 TRBV3-1/TRBV3-2 CASSQAHEISGNTIYF TGTGCCAGCAGCCAAGCACATGAGATCTCTGGAAACACCATATATTTT
. once TRBJ2-2 TRBV11-2 CASSFSPGTRGPHQLFF TGTGCCAGCAGCTTTTCCCCCGGGACTAGGGGGCCCCACCAGCTGTTTTTT
TRBD2 . TRBJ2-7 TRBV11-3 CASSVSGTSGRREQYF TGTGCCAGCAGCGTCTCCGGGACTAGCGGGAGACGGGAGCAGTACTTC
. . TRBJ2-7 TRBV9 CASSVDIYTYEQYF TGTGCCAGCAGCGTAGATATTTATACCTACGAGCAGTACTTC
. . TRBJ1-5 TRBV9 CASSVSGNQPQHF TGTGCCAGCAGCGTCTCGGGCAATCAGCCCCAGCATTTT
TRBD2 . TRBJ2-7 TRBV19 CASSMGPASGNYEQYF TGTGCCAGTAGTATGGGCCCGGCTAGCGGAAACTACGAGCAGTACTTC
TRBD1 . TRBJ1-1 TRBV18 CASSPGPGGTEAFF TGTGCCAGCTCACCAGGGCCAGGGGGCACTGAAGCTTTCTTT
. . TRBJ1-1 TRBV29-1 CSVEDLRSRGPAF TGCAGCGTTGAAGATCTCCGAAGCAGGGGACCGGCTTTT
. once TRBJ2-1 TRBV12-3/TRBV12-4 CASSLLGGEQFF TGTGCCAGCAGTTTATTGGGAGGTGAGCAGTTCTTC
. . TRBJ1-1 TRBV11-1 CASSLRSGGTEAFF TGTGCCAGCAGCTTGAGGTCGGGGGGCACTGAAGCTTTCTTT
TRBD1 . TRBJ1-3 TRBV18 CASSPLRGQGKSGNTIYF TGTGCCAGCTCACCTCTACGGGGACAGGGAAAGAGTGGAAACACCATATATTTT
. . TRBJ1-2 TRBV19 CASSTYLRGDGYTF TGTGCCAGTAGTACCTATCTACGGGGCGATGGCTACACCTTC
. . TRBJ1-2 TRBV19 CASSIVTVNYGYTF TGTGCCAGTAGTATAGTCACGGTCAACTATGGCTACACCTTC
. . TRBJ1-2 TRBV3-1/TRBV3-2 CASSQDYRGYTF TGTGCCAGCAGCCAAGATTACAGGGGCTACACCTTC
. . TRBJ2-7 TRBV4-1 CASSQGPSEDSFSYEQYF TGCGCCAGCAGCCAAGGCCCCTCAGAGGACAGTTTCAGCTACGAGCAGTACTTC
. . TRBJ1-3 TRBV28 CASSIQVPSGNTIYF TGTGCCAGCAGTATACAGGTCCCCTCTGGAAACACCATATATTTT
. . TRBJ1-3 TRBV6-1 CASSGTALSSGNTIYF TGTGCCAGCAGTGGAACAGCGTTAAGCTCTGGAAACACCATATATTTT
. . TRBJ2-1 TRBV20-1 CSASRAGWNNEQFF TGCAGTGCTAGTAGGGCGGGGTGGAACAATGAGCAGTTCTTC
TRBD1 . TRBJ1-5 TRBV30 CAWSVGDRDNQPQHF TGTGCCTGGAGTGTTGGGGACAGGGACAATCAGCCCCAGCATTTT
. . TRBJ2-1 TRBV5-1 CASSLGVRNEQFF TGCGCCAGCAGCTTGGGGGTGAGGAATGAGCAGTTCTTC
TRBD1 . TRBJ2-1 TRBV12-3/TRBV12-4 CASSYRGEQFF TGTGCCAGCAGCTACAGGGGTGAGCAGTTCTTC
. . TRBJ2-1 TRBV15 CATSGARGNEQFF TGTGCCACCAGCGGAGCCCGAGGGAATGAGCAGTTCTTC
. . TRBJ2-2 TRBV25-1 CASSRNTGELFF TGTGCCAGCAGTCGGAACACCGGGGAGCTGTTTTTT
. . TRBJ1-6 TRBV9 CASSPSVGAESPLHF TGTGCCAGCAGCCCCTCGGTAGGGGCTGAGTCACCCCTCCACTTT
. . TRBJ1-5 TRBV5-5 CASSLVGRGGGQPQHF TGTGCCAGCAGCTTGGTCGGCAGGGGAGGCGGTCAGCCCCAGCATTTT
. . TRBJ2-1 TRBV20-1 CSAPHQEVQFF TGCAGTGCTCCCCACCAGGAGGTACAGTTCTTC